The 27 T cell receptor beta chains below all came from one sample that was sequenced in a study of monozygotic twins with inflammatory bowel disease. TCRdb processed the 5' RACE reads again and assigns one entry to each CDR3 protein, with no DNA. This table lists 210,000 or so distinct CDR3 sequences. Sequencing input: blood. The receptor set was obtained from a human donor with ulcerative colitis or Crohn's disease, or a healthy co-twin of an affected twin (not recorded which).

The V gene is TRBV5-1, the J gene TRBJ2-5; TCRdb names TRBD1, which stays unverified in the absence of DNA. This CDR3 has 14 residues. Germline values: CDR1 SGHRS, CDR2 YFSETQ. The CDR3 sequence: CASSTGTGEETQYF. Complete variable domain (other parts from reference TRBV5-1 and TRBJ2-5): KAGVTQTPRYLIKTRGQQVTLSCSPISGHRSVSWYQQTPGQGLQFLFEYFSETQRNKGNFPGRFSGRQFSNSRSEMNVSTLELGDSALYLCASSTGTGEETQYFGPGTRLLVL.

The rearrangement links TRBV20-1 to TRBJ1-2. The germline CDR1 and CDR2 sequences are DFQATT and SNEGSKA (reference sequence). This CDR3 has 12 amino acids. CDR3 loop: CSASISGRGYTF.

The chain uses TRBV30 and TRBJ2-7. The CDR3 covers 12 residues. CDR1 GTSNPN and CDR2 SVGIG come from the germline V gene (reference sequence). The CDR3 loop is CAWSSDGYEQYF.

The chain is built from TRBV5-1 and TRBJ1-3. Germline CDR1 and CDR2: SGHRS and YFSETQ. The length of the CDR3 is 15 residues. The CDR3 sequence is CASSLSGGSGNTIYF. The full variable domain, in which reference TRBV5-1 and TRBJ1-3 provide the parts outside the CDR3, is KAGVTQTPRYLIKTRGQQVTLSCSPISGHRSVSWYQQTPGQGLQFLFEYFSETQRNKGNFPGRFSGRQFSNSRSEMNVSTLELGDSALYLCASSLSGGSGNTIYFGEGSWLTVV.

The chain has TRBV11-2 and TRBJ2-2; the D gene TCRdb calls, TRBD2, cannot be checked with no DNA. The germline V gene has CDR1 SGHAT and CDR2 FQNNGV. The CDR3 length is 18 residues. The CDR3 is CASSLVLAGGWNTGELFF.

V usage is TRBV7-2 and J usage is TRBJ1-2; no DNA is available, so the TRBD1 call from TCRdb remains unchecked. Per the germline V gene, CDR1 is SGHTA and CDR2 is FQGNSA. The CDR3 runs to 14 residues. The CDR3 loop reads CASSFFDSNYGYTF.

The chain joins TRBV7-2 to TRBJ1-6; with no DNA, the TCRdb D assignment of TRBD1 cannot be verified. Germline V gene data show CDR1 as SGHTA and CDR2 as FQGNSA. This CDR3 has 16 amino acids. The CDR3 sequence: CASSGGQGAPNSPLHF.

The rearrangement uses TRBV5-1 and TRBJ1-1. CDR3 size: 13 residues. Germline loops: CDR1 SGHRS, CDR2 YFSETQ. The CDR3 is CASSETGNTEAFF.

The chain employs TRBV20-1 and TRBJ2-3; as DNA is missing, the TRBD1 call by TCRdb cannot be tested. Germline loops: CDR1 DFQATT, CDR2 SNEGSKA (reference sequence). The CDR3 is 13 amino acids. CDR3 sequence: CSASGRGADTQYF.

The chain links TRBV20-1 to TRBJ1-2. This CDR3 has 14 amino acids. Germline CDR1 reads DFQATT; CDR2 reads SNEGSKA (reference sequence). Here the CDR3 reads CSARAKGQPYGYTF.

This chain joins TRBV30 and TRBJ1-2. The length of the CDR3 is 12 residues. CDR1 GTSNPN and CDR2 SVGIG come from the germline V gene (reference sequence). The CDR3 is CAFSPGRYGYTF.

The chain is built from TRBV5-1 and TRBJ2-1. In germline, CDR1 is SGHRS, CDR2 YFSETQ. The CDR3 loop spans 16 amino acids. CDR3 amino acids: CASSLSAGVSYNEQFF.

The chain carries TRBV20-1 and TRBJ1-1; TCRdb designates TRBD1, a call that cannot be tested without DNA. Looked up from germline, CDR1 is DFQATT and CDR2 is SNEGSKA (reference sequence). The CDR3 is 15 amino acids. The CDR3: CSARGQGALRTEAFF.

The chain uses TRBV27 and TRBJ1-2; TCRdb picks TRBD1, but there is no DNA to check that call. Germline V gene lookup returns CDR1 MNHEY and CDR2 SMNVEV (reference sequence). This CDR3 region has 13 residues. The CDR3: CASSKTGTYGYTF.

The chain's CDR3 is CASSLEGNYGYTF. J is TRBJ1-2 and V is TRBV28. This CDR3 has 13 amino acids. From germline, CDR1 is MDHEN and CDR2 SYDVKM.

CDR3 in amino acids: CASSGGPQGSYEQYF. This sequence joins TRBV9 and TRBJ2-7; as DNA is missing, the TRBD1 call by TCRdb cannot be tested. The CDR3 is 15 residues long. Germline V gene sequence: CDR1 SGDLS, CDR2 YYNGEE.

The chain combines TRBV11-2 with TRBJ1-2; TCRdb's D gene call, TRBD1, goes unchecked for lack of DNA. Germline-derived CDR1 and CDR2 are SGHAT and FQNNGV. The CDR3 loop spans 16 amino acids. The CDR3 here is CASSRPGRVTPHGYTF.

This chain connects TRBV28 to TRBJ2-5; TCRdb's D call, TRBD2, is unchecked because there is no DNA. The CDR3 extends over 15 amino acids. Per the germline V gene, CDR1 is MDHEN and CDR2 is SYDVKM. CDR3 in amino acids: CASRATSGRGETQYF.

The V call is TRBV6-5, the J call TRBJ2-1. CDR3 size: 12 residues. The germline V gene has CDR1 MNHEY and CDR2 SVGAGI. The CDR3 protein is CASTTPWNEQFF.

The chain uses TRBV3-1 and TRBJ2-7; TCRdb's D call of TRBD1 is untestable without DNA. Germline V gene lookup returns CDR1 LGHDT and CDR2 YNNKEL (reference sequence). The CDR3 has 14 residues. CDR3 region: CASRQEGASYEQYF.

This clonotype registers medium-sized by frequency. This CDR3 reads CASSLWPVGYEQYF. V gene TRBV27 combines with J gene TRBJ2-7; the TCRdb D gene call, TRBD2, has no DNA to confirm it. The CDR3 loop spans 14 amino acids. Germline V lookup: CDR1 MNHEY, CDR2 SMNVEV (reference sequence).

V and J are TRBV3-1 and TRBJ2-7. Germline V lookup: CDR1 LGHDT, CDR2 YNNKEL (reference sequence). This CDR3 is built from 15 residues. CDR3 protein: CASSQARAEAYEQYF.

This chain connects TRBV20-1 to TRBJ2-1; TCRdb lists TRBD1, though no DNA is available to test this call. CDR1 DFQATT and CDR2 SNEGSKA come from the germline V gene (reference sequence). This CDR3 spans 15 amino acids. This CDR3 reads CSATTGTGGRNEQFF.

V and J are TRBV4-2 and TRBJ2-5; the D call from TCRdb, TRBD1, cannot be confirmed without DNA. The CDR3 spans 15 residues. Germline V gives CDR1 LGHNA, CDR2 YNFKEQ. This chain's CDR3 is CASSLLTGAKETQYF.

V is TRBV10-3 and J is TRBJ1-3. The CDR3 has 13 residues. Germline loops: CDR1 ENHRY, CDR2 SYGVKD. The CDR3 spells CAISVGSGNTIYF.

The CDR3 is CASSEGDRRPYGYTF. The rearrangement joins TRBV6-1 to TRBJ1-2; the TRBD1 assignment by TCRdb is unverifiable without DNA. CDR3 size: 15 residues. Germline lookup yields CDR1 MNHNS and CDR2 SASEGT.

V is TRBV4-1 and J is TRBJ1-1; the D gene TCRdb calls, TRBD1, cannot be checked with no DNA. Germline CDR1 reads MGHRA; CDR2 reads YSYEKL. The CDR3 runs to 16 residues. Here the CDR3 reads CASSHPGQVLNTEAFF.